A selection of T cell receptor beta chains follows, all from one sample in a study of blood T cells in healthy people across ages. Each CDR3 protein is one row after TCRdb ran MiXCR on the 5' RACE reads. The repertoire has around 850,000 distinct CDR3 sequences, under 40% of them found once; the top ten carry roughly 13%. The sequenced sample was blood. These receptors all stem from a man aged 18 to 29 in good health. The conserved cysteine and the conserved F or W are not part of the CDR3 here.

v_gene,j_gene,CDR3aa
TRBV2,TRBJ2-5,ASSGQARTNEQY
TRBV20-1,TRBJ1-5,SASRTASAQPQH
TRBV20-1,TRBJ2-1,SAPDRVGYNEQF
TRBV5-6,TRBJ2-3,ASGTWLLRDTQY
TRBV4-2,TRBJ2-5,ASSPLLAASTQETQY
TRBV20-1,TRBJ2-1,SAKRSGALYNEQF
TRBV20-1,TRBJ2-3,SASGTSGLTDTQY
TRBV7-2,TRBJ2-3,ASSSSGGVSTDTQY
TRBV20-1,TRBJ2-3,SALRDTQY
TRBV9,NA,ASSVGTGRFYEQY
TRBV5-6,TRBJ2-2,ASSILSGYQTGELF
TRBV6-5,TRBJ1-2,ASSYSGLNYGYT
TRBV20-1,TRBJ1-2,SASTGRYGYT
TRBV7-9,TRBJ1-4,ASSGGSDEKLF
TRBV15,TRBJ1-2,ATSRDGSAPREYGYT
TRBV6-2/TRBV6-3,TRBJ2-4,ASRSPGQKNIQY
TRBV20-1,TRBJ1-2,SASFVQGAHGYT
TRBV12-3/TRBV12-4,TRBJ1-2,ASKTDRSNYGYT
TRBV29-1,TRBJ2-7,SVEGPGYEQY
TRBV29-1,TRBJ2-3,SVEQGADTQY
TRBV4-3,TRBJ2-5,ASSQGLAGDPYNEQY
TRBV7-9,NA,ASSSATGGLGETQY
TRBV29-1,TRBJ2-7,SVEDPDAQYEQY
TRBV5-1,TRBJ2-5,ASSLPGQRETQY
TRBV5-5,TRBJ2-5,ASSAGEGETQY
TRBV20-1,NA,SAREPTYNEQY
TRBV5-1,TRBJ1-1,ASSLGGGDTEAF
TRBV5-1,TRBJ2-4,ASSHGTGENIQY
TRBV6-6,TRBJ2-2,ASTPGQVNTGELF
TRBV3-1,TRBJ2-2,ASRQDRENTGELF
TRBV29-1,TRBJ2-5,SARPQGLSQETQY
TRBV7-9,TRBJ2-7,ASSTISGGHEQY
TRBV3-1,TRBJ2-7,ASSQAITSGYEQY
TRBV7-2,TRBJ2-7,ASSLTTSGYEQY
TRBV5-5,TRBJ2-2,ASSLEAGGAGELF
TRBV2,NA,ASVATSGSLGTQY
TRBV15,TRBJ1-4,ATSEGQDNEKLF
TRBV12-3/TRBV12-4,TRBJ1-1,ASSLRGGRGVTTEAF
TRBV20-1,TRBJ2-1,SAPSLAESSYNEQF
TRBV6-6,TRBJ1-6,ASSYSIRTHNSPLH
TRBV28,TRBJ2-1,ASSPPTGMGSYNEQF
TRBV27,TRBJ1-4,ASSLFSGGFANEKLF
TRBV15,TRBJ1-2,ATSRGTGAGYGYT
TRBV5-1,TRBJ2-7,ASTNPCTVGLDEQY
TRBV6-6,TRBJ2-5,ASSYSQNNEQY
TRBV5-4,TRBJ1-1,ASSAGQITEAF
TRBV5-6,TRBJ2-2,ASSWTSGLNTGELF
TRBV9,TRBJ2-3,ASSVSTGGRTDTQY
TRBV7-8,TRBJ1-4,ASSPQTGDDEKLF
TRBV12-3/TRBV12-4,TRBJ1-3,ASTISGTGSSGNTIY
TRBV12-3/TRBV12-4,TRBJ2-5,ASSGLAGRETQY
TRBV5-4,TRBJ1-6,ASRPGQSYNSPLH
TRBV7-6,TRBJ2-1,ASSLPNSGDEQF
TRBV12-3/TRBV12-4,TRBJ2-7,ASSILPDEQY
TRBV28,TRBJ2-1,ASSLAPIPTNEQF
TRBV25-1,TRBJ1-5,ASSAGGHQPQH
TRBV10-3,NA,AIRSSGQGHEQY